This is a list of T cell receptor beta chains from one sample in a study of blood T cell repertoires in COVID-19. The data were produced by immunoSEQ multiplex PCR, yet TCRdb's version contains in-frame clones alone and is incomplete. The sample shows nearly 300,000 clones, around 92% of them seen only once. The sequencing input was PBMCs or T cells enriched from blood (not recorded which). The receptors shown here come from a woman in her fifties or sixties who had been exposed to COVID-19. CDR3s include the opening cysteine and the closing phenylalanine or tryptophan. Each record gives: V gene, J gene, clone size, D gene, CDR3 DNA, CDR3 protein. D genes are given only for firm matches. Size is stated for part of the rows, as once, few or many counts, or as a class when the clone is expanded.

>TRBV4-1|TRBJ1-4|-|-
TGCGCCAGCAGCCAAGAGTGGAGCACGGAAAAACTGTTTTTT
CASSQEWSTEKLFF
>TRBV6-1|TRBJ2-1|once|TRBD2
TGTGCCAGCAGTGAAGAGACTAGCTTTAACAATGAGCAGTTCTTC
CASSEETSFNNEQFF
>TRBV11-2|TRBJ2-3|-|TRBD2
TGTGCCAGCAGCTTAGAGCGGGGGGAACTTGCAGATACGCAGTATTTT
CASSLERGELADTQYF
>TRBV29-1|TRBJ2-1|-|TRBD1
TGCAGCGTTGAAGCCCTCGACAGGGGGAAAGAGTTCTTC
CSVEALDRGKEFF
>TRBV19|TRBJ1-2|once|TRBD1
TGTGCCACCTCCCACTGGGACAGGGAATTCTATGGCTACACCTTC
CATSHWDREFYGYTF
>TRBV10-3|TRBJ2-3|-|-
TGTGCCATCAGAGGGATTCTGGCGGGGAGCACAGATACGCAGTATTTT
CAIRGILAGSTDTQYF
>TRBV14|TRBJ2-5|once|-
TGTGCCAGCAGCCAAGTCTTGGAGACCCAGTACTTC
CASSQVLETQYF
>TRBV30|TRBJ2-1|-|TRBD2
TGTGCCTGGAGTACCACCCGGACTAGCGGGGAACATTACAATGAGCAGTTCTTC
CAWSTTRTSGEHYNEQFF
>TRBV11-2|TRBJ2-1|-|-
TGTGCCAGCAGCCCCTACGGGGTTGGTGAGCAGTTCTTC
CASSPYGVGEQFF
>TRBV28|TRBJ1-1|-|-
TGTGCCAGCAGTGCGGTAGGGGGGGTAGGCACTGAAGCTTTCTTT
CASSAVGGVGTEAFF
>TRBV18|TRBJ1-2|few|-
TGTGCCAGCTCACAGGGAGTTGACTATGGCTACACCTTC
CASSQGVDYGYTF
>TRBV30|TRBJ1-1|-|TRBD1
TGTGCCTCCCGACAGGGATCGGGCACTGAAGCTTTCTTT
CASRQGSGTEAFF
>TRBV27|TRBJ2-5|-|TRBD2
TGTGCCAGCAGTTCTGTCCTAGCGGGGGGGCTAGAGACCCAGTACTTC
CASSSVLAGGLETQYF
>TRBV28|TRBJ1-2|-|-
TGTGCCAGCGGAAACCGGGGCTATGGCTACACCTTC
CASGNRGYGYTF
>TRBV3-1/TRBV3-2|TRBJ2-5|-|TRBD2
TGTGCCAGCAGCCATCCGGGACTAGCGGGGGGCGGCACTCAAGAGACCCAGTACTTC
CASSHPGLAGGGTQETQYF
>TRBV19|TRBJ1-2|-|-
TGTGCCAGTAGTATTTGGACATTGGGCTACACCTTC
CASSIWTLGYTF
>TRBV5-6|TRBJ2-3|-|-
TGTGCCAGCACCTCCGATTGGACTCCCGAGAGCACAGATACGCAGTATTTT
CASTSDWTPESTDTQYF
>TRBV5-1|TRBJ2-7|once|-
TGCGCCAGCAGCACTAGCTCCTACGAGCAGTACTTC
CASSTSSYEQYF
>TRBV28|TRBJ2-4|-|-
TGTGCCAGCAGTTTTAACCCCGACAGGTCCCTAGCCAAAAACATTCAGTACTTC
CASSFNPDRSLAKNIQYF
>TRBV19|TRBJ2-3|-|TRBD1
TGTGCCAGTAGGGGGGGGACAGGGGACTACACAGATACGCAGTATTTT
CASRGGTGDYTDTQYF
>TRBV11-2|TRBJ1-2|-|-
TGTGCCAGCAGCTTAAGCCCGACTGGATATGGCTACACCTTC
CASSLSPTGYGYTF
>TRBV27|TRBJ2-1|-|-
TGTGCCAGCAGTTTATATACCGCCAGGGGCAATGAGCAGTTCTTC
CASSLYTARGNEQFF
>TRBV3-1/TRBV3-2|TRBJ2-5|-|TRBD1
TGTGCCAGCAGCCAGGGACAGGGACAAGAGACCCAGTACTTC
CASSQGQGQETQYF
>TRBV30|TRBJ1-5|-|-
TGTGCCTGGAAAGGCGGATACAATCAGCCCCAGCATTTT
CAWKGGYNQPQHF
>TRBV4-2|TRBJ2-2|-|-
TGTGCCAGCAGCCTAGGTCTGACAGGAACCCTAACCACCGGGGAGCTGTTTTTT
CASSLGLTGTLTTGELFF
>TRBV3-1/TRBV3-2|TRBJ1-2|-|-
TGTGCCAGCAGCCAATGGGTGTTAATGGCCCCGGGAGGCTACACCTTC
CASSQWVLMAPGGYTF
>TRBV19|TRBJ1-4|-|-
TGTGCCAGTAAAACCACTGCAACTAATGAAAAACTGTTTTTT
CASKTTATNEKLFF
>TRBV2|TRBJ2-5|-|TRBD2
TGCGCCAGCAGTTGGGACTACCCAGAGACCCAGTACTTC
CASSWDYPETQYF
>TRBV28|TRBJ2-3|-|TRBD1
TGTGCCAGCACGACAGGGGGCACAGATACGCAGTATTTT
CASTTGGTDTQYF
>TRBV28|TRBJ2-3|-|TRBD2
TGTGCCAGCAGTTTATTTAGCGGGGGAGGCTCAGATACGCAGTATTTT
CASSLFSGGGSDTQYF
>TRBV15|TRBJ2-5|-|TRBD2
TGTGCCACGGAAGCGACTAGCGGGGGGTTTGGAGAGACCCAGTACTTC
CATEATSGGFGETQYF
>TRBV10-3|TRBJ1-6|-|TRBD1
TGTGCCATCAGGACCGGGACAGCTAATTCACCCCTCCACTTT
CAIRTGTANSPLHF
>TRBV2|TRBJ2-5|-|-
TGTGCCAGCGCTACGCGGCAAGAGACCCAGTACTTC
CASATRQETQYF
>TRBV19|TRBJ1-3|-|-
TGTGCCAGTAGTACCCCGGGGACTGGAAACACCATATATTTT
CASSTPGTGNTIYF
>TRBV9|TRBJ2-6|-|-
TGTGCCAGCAGCGCCAGGCCAACTAGCTCTGGGGCCAACGTCCTGACTTTC
CASSARPTSSGANVLTF
>TRBV5-1|TRBJ1-4|-|-
TGCGCCAGCAGCTTAAGGGGATTCACTAATGAAAAACTGTTTTTT
CASSLRGFTNEKLFF
>TRBV30|TRBJ1-3|-|-
TGTGCCTGGAGGATTCCGCGGTATACGAGAAACACCATATATTTT
CAWRIPRYTRNTIYF